What follows is one TCR beta chain and its context. Its antigen is not known. The data originate from a study of cytomegalovirus exposure and HLA in healthy donors. Regarding the study as a whole: Researchers catalogued some 160 TCR beta chains as cytomegalovirus-associated. Exclusion as indistinguishable affected some V segments, including TRBV6-2 and TRBV6-3. It was reported in a later analysis that an Asian-associated ancestry cluster showed fewer N-insertions than the 666-donor mean.

PCR was performed using 60 Vbeta and 13 Jbeta primers. The protocol was immunoSEQ multiplex PCR, while the TCRdb copy is restricted to in-frame clones and leaves out a portion. In the table there are under 150,000 clones, around 78% of which are singletons. V lost 0 bases and J 1 base, leaving 5 bases between the germline ends. Germline CDR1 SGHDT, CDR2 YYEEEE. The CDR3 is 13 residues long. The TCR originated in a woman aged 40-49 years in good health and CMV-seronegative. The material sequenced was PBMCs. The chain has TRBV5-6 and TRBJ2-7; D not resolved. In nucleotides, the CDR3 is TGTGCCAGCAGCTTGGGACAATCCTACGAGCAGTACTTC. This sequence encodes CASSLGQSYEQYF.